A few counts support the clone carrying this T cell receptor (beta chain). Its antigen remains unknown. PBMCs originated in roughly 9.3 ml of fresh peripheral blood. This entry is derived from a study of Graves' ophthalmopathy and Graves' hyperthyroidism. Findings and limits, study-wide: Blood was where most expanded thyroid clonotypes above 0.001 frequency also turned up.

Transcripts of RNA were the source for amplifying TCR beta CDR3 regions. First-round RT-PCR with HTBI primers preceded a second-round multiplex PCR. TCRdb passed the multiplex PCR reads through MiXCR, listing each CDR3 protein once. The table has tens of thousands of distinct CDR3 sequences, roughly half seen once. The CDR3 loop spans 13 amino acids. Germline assignment: CDR1 KGHDR and CDR2 SFDVKD. Trimming stripped 4 bases from V and 4 bases from J, with 9 bases between. The source of this sequence is an adult man with Graves' ophthalmopathy. The chain joins TRBV24-1 to TRBJ1-2, with D tentatively TRBD1 (5 bases). Sequencing used peripheral blood. CDR3 sequence: CATSEGEGYGYTF. Here the CDR3 DNA reads TGTGCCACCAGTGAGGGGGAGGGCTATGGCTACACCTTC.